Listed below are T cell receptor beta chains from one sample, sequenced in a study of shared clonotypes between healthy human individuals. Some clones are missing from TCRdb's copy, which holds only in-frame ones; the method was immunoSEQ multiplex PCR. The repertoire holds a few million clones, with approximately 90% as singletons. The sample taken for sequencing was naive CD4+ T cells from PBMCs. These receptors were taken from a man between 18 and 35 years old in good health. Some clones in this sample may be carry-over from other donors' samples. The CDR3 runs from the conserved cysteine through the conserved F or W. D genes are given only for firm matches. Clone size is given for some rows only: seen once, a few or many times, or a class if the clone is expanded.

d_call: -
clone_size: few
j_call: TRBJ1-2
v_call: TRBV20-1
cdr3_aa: CSAVGNYGYTF
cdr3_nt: TGCAGTGCGGTCGGGAACTATGGCTACACCTTC

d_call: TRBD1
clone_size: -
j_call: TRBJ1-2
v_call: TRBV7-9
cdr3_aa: CASSSQGIGYTF
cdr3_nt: TGTGCCAGCAGCTCACAGGGGATTGGCTACACCTTC

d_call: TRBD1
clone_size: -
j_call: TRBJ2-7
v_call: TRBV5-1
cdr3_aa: CASSGGQLNYEQYF
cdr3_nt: TGCGCCAGCAGCGGGGGACAGCTGAACTACGAGCAGTACTTC

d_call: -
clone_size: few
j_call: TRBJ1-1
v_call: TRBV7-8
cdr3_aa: CASSLSPGNTEAFF
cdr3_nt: TGTGCCAGCAGCTTATCCCCAGGGAACACTGAAGCTTTCTTT

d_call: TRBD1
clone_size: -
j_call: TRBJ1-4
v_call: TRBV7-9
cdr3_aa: CASSFPTGTNEKLFF
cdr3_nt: TGTGCCAGCAGCTTCCCGACAGGGACGAATGAAAAACTGTTTTTT

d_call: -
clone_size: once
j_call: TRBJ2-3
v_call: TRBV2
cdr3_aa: CASSPGRSPTSTDTQYF
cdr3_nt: TGTGCCAGCAGTCCGGGACGCTCTCCTACTAGCACAGATACGCAGTATTTT

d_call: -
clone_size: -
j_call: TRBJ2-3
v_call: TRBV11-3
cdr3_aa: CASSPPGGDTQYF
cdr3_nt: TGTGCCAGCAGCCCCCCCGGAGGAGATACGCAGTATTTT

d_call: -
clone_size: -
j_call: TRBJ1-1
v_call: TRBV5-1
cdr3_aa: CASSLAPSTEAFF
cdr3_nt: TGCGCCAGCAGCTTGGCCCCCTCTACTGAAGCTTTCTTT

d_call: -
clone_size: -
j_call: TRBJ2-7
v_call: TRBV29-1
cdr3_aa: CSVRTVLSYEQYF
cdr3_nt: TGCAGCGTCAGGACGGTTCTCTCCTACGAGCAGTACTTC

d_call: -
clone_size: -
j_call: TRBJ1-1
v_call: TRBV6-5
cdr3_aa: CASRHQGNTEAFF
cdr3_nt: TGTGCCAGCAGGCATCAGGGAAACACTGAAGCTTTCTTT

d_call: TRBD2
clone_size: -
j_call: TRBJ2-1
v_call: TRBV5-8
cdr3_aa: CASSLGRGGGEQFF
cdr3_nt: TGTGCCAGCAGCTTGGGGCGAGGCGGGGGTGAGCAGTTCTTC

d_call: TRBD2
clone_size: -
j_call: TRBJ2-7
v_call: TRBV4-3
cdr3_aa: CASSQDFGGSDEQYF
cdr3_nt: TGCGCCAGCAGCCAAGATTTTGGCGGGAGTGACGAGCAGTACTTC

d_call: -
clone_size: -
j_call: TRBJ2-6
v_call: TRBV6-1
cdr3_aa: CASSASGANVLTF
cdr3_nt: TGTGCCAGCAGTGCCTCTGGGGCCAACGTCCTGACTTTC

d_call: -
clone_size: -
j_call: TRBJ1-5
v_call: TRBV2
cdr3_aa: CASSERSPDQPQHF
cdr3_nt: TGTGCCAGCAGTGAAAGGTCGCCGGATCAGCCCCAGCATTTT

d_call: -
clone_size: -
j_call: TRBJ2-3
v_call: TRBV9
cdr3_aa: CASTQHWESTDTQYF
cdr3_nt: TGTGCCAGCACCCAGCATTGGGAGAGCACAGATACGCAGTATTTT

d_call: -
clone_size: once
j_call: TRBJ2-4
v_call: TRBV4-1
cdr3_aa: CASSQDGSGQGLLAKNIQYF
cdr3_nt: TGCGCCAGCAGCCAAGATGGGTCAGGGCAGGGACTTCTAGCCAAAAACATTCAGTACTTC

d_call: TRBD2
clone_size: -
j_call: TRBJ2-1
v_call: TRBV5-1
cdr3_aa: CASSRGLAGDYNEQFF
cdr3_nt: TGCGCCAGCAGCAGGGGACTAGCGGGAGATTACAATGAGCAGTTCTTC

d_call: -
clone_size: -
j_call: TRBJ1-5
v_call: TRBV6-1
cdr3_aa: CASQYGGAGNQPQHF
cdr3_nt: TGTGCCAGCCAATACGGCGGCGCGGGCAATCAGCCCCAGCATTTT

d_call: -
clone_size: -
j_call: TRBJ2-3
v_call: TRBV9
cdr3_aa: CASSVANGPLPTDTQYF
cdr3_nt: TGTGCCAGCAGCGTAGCTAACGGGCCTCTACCCACAGATACGCAGTATTTT

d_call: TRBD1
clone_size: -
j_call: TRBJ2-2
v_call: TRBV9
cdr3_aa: CASSASTGLGTGELFF
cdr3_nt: TGTGCCAGCAGCGCATCGACAGGGCTGGGCACCGGGGAGCTGTTTTTT

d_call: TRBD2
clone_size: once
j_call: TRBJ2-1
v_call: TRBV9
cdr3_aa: CASSAFTLAGGNEQFF
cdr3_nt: TGTGCCAGCAGCGCCTTTACCCTAGCGGGAGGGAATGAGCAGTTCTTC

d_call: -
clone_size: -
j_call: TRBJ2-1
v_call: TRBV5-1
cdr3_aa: CASSPLQAVEQFF
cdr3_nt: TGCGCCAGCAGCCCGCTTCAGGCGGTCGAGCAGTTCTTC

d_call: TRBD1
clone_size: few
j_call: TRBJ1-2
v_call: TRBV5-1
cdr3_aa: CASSQGQAYGYTF
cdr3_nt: TGCGCCAGCAGCCAGGGACAGGCCTATGGCTACACCTTC

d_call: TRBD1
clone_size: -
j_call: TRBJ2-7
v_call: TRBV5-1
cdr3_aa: CASSHSGTGGVDEQYF
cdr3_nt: TGCGCCAGCAGCCATTCAGGGACAGGGGGCGTGGACGAGCAGTACTTC

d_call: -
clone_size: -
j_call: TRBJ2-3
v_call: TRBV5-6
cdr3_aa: CASRVVGGATDTQYF
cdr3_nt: TGTGCCAGCAGGGTGGTTGGGGGGGCCACAGATACGCAGTATTTT

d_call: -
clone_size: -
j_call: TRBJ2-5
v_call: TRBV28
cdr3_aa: CASSLSDSQETQYF
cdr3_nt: TGTGCCAGCAGTTTATCGGATAGCCAAGAGACCCAGTACTTC

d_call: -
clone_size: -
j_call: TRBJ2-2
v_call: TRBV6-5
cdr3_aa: CASSDNGGAGELFF
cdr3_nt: TGTGCCAGCAGTGATAACGGGGGAGCCGGGGAGCTGTTTTTT

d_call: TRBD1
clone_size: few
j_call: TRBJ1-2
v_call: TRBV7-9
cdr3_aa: CASSTAGGGVGYTF
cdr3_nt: TGTGCCAGCAGCACGGCAGGGGGTGGTGTTGGCTACACCTTC

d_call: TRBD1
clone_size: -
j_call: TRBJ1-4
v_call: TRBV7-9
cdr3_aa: CASSFQGAVEKLFF
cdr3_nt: TGTGCCAGCAGCTTCCAGGGGGCCGTAGAAAAACTGTTTTTT

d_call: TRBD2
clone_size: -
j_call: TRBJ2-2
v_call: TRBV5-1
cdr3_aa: CASSLTSGGNTGELFF
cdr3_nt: TGCGCCAGCAGCTTGACTAGCGGGGGTAACACCGGGGAGCTGTTTTTT

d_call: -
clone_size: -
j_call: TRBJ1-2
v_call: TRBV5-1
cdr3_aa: CASSPLGGEYGYTF
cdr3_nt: TGCGCCAGCAGCCCCCTGGGGGGGGAGTATGGCTACACCTTC

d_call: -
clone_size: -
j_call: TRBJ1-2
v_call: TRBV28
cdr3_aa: CASSFPGSYGYTF
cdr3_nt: TGTGCCAGCAGTTTTCCTGGGTCCTATGGCTACACCTTC

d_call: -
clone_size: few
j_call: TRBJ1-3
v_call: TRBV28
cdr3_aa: CASSLWGLGNTIYF
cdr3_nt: TGTGCCAGCAGTTTATGGGGATTGGGAAACACCATATATTTT

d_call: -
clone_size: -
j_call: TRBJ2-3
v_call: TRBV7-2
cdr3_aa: CASSPSLDDTQYF
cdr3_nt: TGTGCCAGCAGCCCTAGCCTAGATGATACGCAGTATTTT

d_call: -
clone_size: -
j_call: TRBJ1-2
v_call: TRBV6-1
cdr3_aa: CASSEPGAVGLAYGYTF
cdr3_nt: TGTGCCAGCAGTGAACCAGGGGCAGTCGGGTTAGCCTATGGCTACACCTTC

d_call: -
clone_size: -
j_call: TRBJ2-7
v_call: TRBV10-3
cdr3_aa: CAISADPSYEQYF
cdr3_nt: TGTGCCATCTCGGCAGATCCCTCCTACGAGCAGTACTTC

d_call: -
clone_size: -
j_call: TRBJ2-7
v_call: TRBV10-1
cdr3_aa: CASRDPGSYEQYF
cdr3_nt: TGCGCCAGCAGGGATCCAGGGTCCTACGAGCAGTACTTC

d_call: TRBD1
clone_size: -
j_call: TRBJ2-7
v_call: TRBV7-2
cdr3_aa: CASSPGQGGYEQYF
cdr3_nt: TGTGCCAGCAGCCCGGGACAGGGTGGCTACGAGCAGTACTTC

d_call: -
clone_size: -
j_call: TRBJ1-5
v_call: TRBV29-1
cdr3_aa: CSASGGYSNQPQHF
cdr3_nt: TGCAGCGCATCAGGAGGTTATAGCAATCAGCCCCAGCATTTT

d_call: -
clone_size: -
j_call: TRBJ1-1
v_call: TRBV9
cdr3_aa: CASSAAGAEAFF
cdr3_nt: TGTGCCAGCAGCGCAGCAGGGGCTGAAGCTTTCTTT

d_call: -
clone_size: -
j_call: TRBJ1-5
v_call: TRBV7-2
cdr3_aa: CASSLGYAGDRNQPQHF
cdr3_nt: TGTGCCAGCAGCTTAGGATACGCAGGTGATCGTAATCAGCCCCAGCATTTT

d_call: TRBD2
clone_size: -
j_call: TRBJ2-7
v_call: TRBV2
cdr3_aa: CASTLAGYSYEQYF
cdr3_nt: TGTGCCAGCACTCTAGCGGGGTACTCCTACGAGCAGTACTTC